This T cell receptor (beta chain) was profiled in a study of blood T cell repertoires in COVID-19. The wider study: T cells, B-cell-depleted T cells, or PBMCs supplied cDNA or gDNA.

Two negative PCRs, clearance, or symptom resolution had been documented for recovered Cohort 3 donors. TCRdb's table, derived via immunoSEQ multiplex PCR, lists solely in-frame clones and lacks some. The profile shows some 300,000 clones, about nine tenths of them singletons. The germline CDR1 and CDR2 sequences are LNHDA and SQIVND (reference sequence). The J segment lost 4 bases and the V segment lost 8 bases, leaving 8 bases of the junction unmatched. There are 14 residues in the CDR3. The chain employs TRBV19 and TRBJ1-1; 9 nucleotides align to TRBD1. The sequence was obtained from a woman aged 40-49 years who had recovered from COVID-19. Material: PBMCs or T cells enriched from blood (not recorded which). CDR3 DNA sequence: TGTGCCAGTGGACAGGGGACTAAAGGCACTGAAGCTTTCTTT. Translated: CASGQGTKGTEAFF.